A selection of T cell receptor beta chains follows, all from one sample in a study of CD8 T cells in ankylosing spondylitis. From the 5' RACE reads, TCRdb called clonotypes with MiXCR, one entry per CDR3 protein. The data contain 250,000 to 350,000 distinct CDR3 sequences, about 19% of them singletons. The sequenced sample was blood, either unsorted or a sorted T cell fraction (not recorded which). Receptor source: a male donor with ankylosing spondylitis or in good health (not recorded which). CDR3s include the opening cysteine and the closing phenylalanine or tryptophan. A D gene is named only where the DNA matches it firmly. Where a row states a size, it is once, few, many or the class of an expanded clone; other rows omit it.

size	V	J	D	CDR3	DNA
NA	TRBV12-3/TRBV12-4	TRBJ1-2	NA	CASTAAAANYGYTF	TGTGCCAGCACGGCAGCAGCAGCTAACTATGGCTACACCTTC
NA	TRBV20-1	TRBJ1-1	TRBD1	CSAKLQGARNGAFF	TGCAGTGCTAAATTACAGGGGGCACGGAATGGAGCTTTCTTT
many	TRBV5-1	TRBJ2-3	TRBD1	CASSSDRVTDTQYF	TGCGCCAGCAGCTCGGACAGGGTGACAGATACGCAGTATTTT
few	TRBV5-1	TRBJ1-2	TRBD1	CASSLVVGTDYGYTF	TGCGCCAGCAGCTTGGTGGTTGGGACAGACTATGGCTACACCTTC
NA	TRBV6-1	TRBJ2-5	NA	CASSELRETQYF	TGTGCCAGCAGTGAATTGAGAGAGACCCAGTACTTC
NA	TRBV12-3/TRBV12-4	TRBJ1-2	TRBD1	CASSLYRDSPGYGYTF	TGTGCCAGCAGCCTATACCGGGACAGTCCGGGGTATGGCTACACCTTC
many	TRBV29-1	TRBJ1-1	NA	CSVGNPRGITEAFF	TGCAGCGTTGGCAATCCTAGGGGGATAACTGAAGCTTTCTTT
many	TRBV12-3/TRBV12-4	TRBJ1-2	NA	CASSLRQLEYGYTF	TGTGCCAGCAGTTTGCGACAGCTTGAATATGGCTACACCTTC
few	TRBV3-1	TRBJ2-2	NA	CASSQNRANTGELFF	TGTGCCAGCAGCCAAAACCGCGCGAACACCGGGGAGCTGTTTTTT
few	TRBV9	TRBJ1-5	NA	CASSVEGAFNQPQHF	TGTGCCAGCAGCGTAGAAGGAGCCTTTAATCAGCCCCAGCATTTT
few	TRBV12-3/TRBV12-4	TRBJ2-1	TRBD2	CASSLRGAGGYNEQFF	TGTGCCAGCAGTTTGCGAGGAGCGGGGGGTTACAATGAGCAGTTCTTC
few	TRBV12-3/TRBV12-4	TRBJ2-3	TRBD1	CASSFSRGQGTDTQYF	TGTGCCAGCAGTTTTAGCAGGGGGCAGGGCACAGATACGCAGTATTTT
NA	TRBV10-3	TRBJ1-6	TRBD1	CAISGDREYSPLHF	TGTGCCATCAGTGGAGACAGGGAGTATTCACCCCTCCACTTT
NA	TRBV2	TRBJ2-3	NA	CASSVAGLKGDTQYF	TGTGCCAGCAGTGTGGCAGGGCTAAAAGGAGATACGCAGTATTTT
few	TRBV29-1	TRBJ1-3	NA	CSVAGTNSGNTIYF	TGCAGCGTCGCCGGGACGAACTCTGGAAACACCATATATTTT
many	TRBV20-1	TRBJ1-5	NA	CSAIWAGNQPQHF	TGCAGTGCTATATGGGCCGGGAATCAGCCCCAGCATTTT
few	TRBV12-3/TRBV12-4	TRBJ1-5	NA	CASSEDSYSNQPQHF	TGTGCCAGCAGTGAGGACAGCTATAGCAATCAGCCCCAGCATTTT
NA	TRBV3-1	TRBJ1-2	NA	CASRTVAGGSNYGYTF	TGTGCCAGCAGGACCGTTGCTGGGGGTTCTAACTATGGCTACACCTTC